These 9 T cell receptor beta chains were sequenced from one sample in a study of blood T cell repertoires in COVID-19 (dated by TCRdb to the early 2020s). Libraries came from the immunoSEQ multiplex PCR assay. TCRdb retrieved this table from immuneACCESS and kept in-frame rearrangements only. Not all clones are present; in checked studies, unresolved V genes account for under half, and no reason is known for the remainder. This sample holds 30,000 to 40,000 clones; roughly 80% were observed only once. The ten largest clones capture roughly 3.1% of the sample. The sequenced material came from peripheral blood. Receptors were obtained from a man between 65 and 85 years old with COVID-19, enrolled during active disease.

This chain links TRBV2 with TRBJ2-7; 9 nucleotides align to TRBD1. Trimming took 6 bases from V and 6 from J; bases not matched to a gene: 3. CDR1 SNHLY and CDR2 FYNNEI come from the germline V gene. The CDR3 is made up of 12 amino acids. The CDR3 DNA follows: TGTGCCAGCAGGGACAGGGGTCCCGAGCAGTACTTC. Translation: CASRDRGPEQYF.

This chain links TRBV7-2 with TRBJ2-7; the match to TRBD2 covers 14 bases. With 1 base clipped from V and 2 bases from J, the junction kept 7 bases outside the gene matches. The CDR3 is made up of 18 amino acids. Germline lookup yields CDR1 SGHTA and CDR2 FQGNSA. Here the CDR3 reads CASSLGLAGGWRAYEQYF. The CDR3 DNA sequence: TGTGCCAGCAGCTTAGGACTAGCGGGAGGGTGGCGAGCCTACGAGCAGTACTTC. Full variable domain (missing parts from reference TRBV7-2 and TRBJ2-7): GAGVSQSPSNKVTEKGKDVELRCDPISGHTALYWYRQSLGQGLEFLIYFQGNSAPDKSGLPSDRFSAERTGGSVSTLTIQRTQQEDSAVYLCASSLGLAGGWRAYEQYFGPGTRLTVT.

The gene calls are TRBV30 and TRBJ2-2; TRBD2 matches at 14 bases. The germline V gene has CDR1 GTSNPN and CDR2 SVGIG (reference sequence). CDR3 length: 14 residues. V lost 7 bases and J lost 6; bases outside the gene matches: 4. CDR3 amino acids: CAYQGLAGAGELFF. The CDR3 DNA sequence: TGTGCCTACCAGGGACTAGCGGGAGCCGGGGAGCTGTTTTTT.

The gene calls are TRBV28 and TRBJ1-2; no definite D call. Germline-derived CDR1 and CDR2 are MDHEN and SYDVKM. V lost 2 bases, J lost 4 bases, and 11 bases lay in between. This CDR3 has 14 amino acids. The CDR3 DNA sequence: TGTGCCAGCAGTTTACCCGCGGCTTTCTATGGCTACACCTTC. It encodes CASSLPAAFYGYTF.

The sample holds a few counts of this clone. The V call is TRBV3-1 (or the pseudogene TRBV3-2), the J call TRBJ2-5; TRBD2 matches at 7 bases. The CDR3 totals 16 residues. Germline V lookup: CDR1 LGHDT, CDR2 YNNKEL (reference sequence). J was trimmed by 0 bases and V by 3 bases; bases with no gene match: 7. CDR3 amino acids: CASSQGGGTNQETQYF. CDR3 sequence (DNA): TGTGCCAGCAGCCAGGGTGGCGGGACTAACCAAGAGACCCAGTACTTC.

CDR3 sequence reads: CASSLEMDLQVGTDTQYF. The CDR3 DNA follows: TGTGCCAGCAGCTTAGAAATGGATTTACAGGTCGGCACAGATACGCAGTATTTT. This chain uses TRBV7-6 with TRBJ2-3, with a possible D match to TRBD1 (5 bases). Germline V gives CDR1 SGHVS, CDR2 FNYEAQ. This CDR3 spans 18 amino acids. Trimming stripped 1 base from V and 1 base from J, with 18 bases between. The full variable domain, in which reference TRBV7-6 and TRBJ2-3 provide the parts outside the CDR3, is GAGVSQSPRYKVTKRGQDVALRCDPISGHVSLYWYRQALGQGPEFLTYFNYEAQQDKSGLPNDRFSAERPEGSISTLTIQRTEQRDSAMYRCASSLEMDLQVGTDTQYFGPGTRLTVL.

The rearrangement links TRBV7-9 to TRBJ2-2; maybe TRBD1 (5 bases). Trimming stripped 1 base from V and 5 bases from J, with 11 bases between. This CDR3 spans 15 amino acids. Germline lookup yields CDR1 SEHNR and CDR2 FQNEAQ (reference sequence). CDR3 nucleotide sequence: TGTGCCAGCAGCTTAGTGGGCAGGGTAACCGGGGAGCTGTTTTTT. It yields the protein CASSLVGRVTGELFF.

The chain employs TRBV5-1 and TRBJ1-1; no reliable D call. This CDR3 is built from 13 residues. Germline assignment: CDR1 SGHRS and CDR2 YFSETQ. V was clipped by 1 base and J by 0 bases, with 4 bases between them. The DNA for the CDR3 is TGCGCCAGCAGCTTGTATGTGAACACTGAAGCTTTCTTT. Amino acids: CASSLYVNTEAFF. Full variable domain (outside the CDR3, taken from reference TRBV5-1 and TRBJ1-1): KAGVTQTPRYLIKTRGQQVTLSCSPISGHRSVSWYQQTPGQGLQFLFEYFSETQRNKGNFPGRFSGRQFSNSRSEMNVSTLELGDSALYLCASSLYVNTEAFFGQGTRLTVV.

V is TRBV5-8 and J is TRBJ1-2; 9 bases map to TRBD1. Germline V gene lookup returns CDR1 SGHTS and CDR2 YDEGEE. V dropped 4 bases and J dropped 8; count of bases not matched to a gene: 6. The CDR3 is 13 residues long. The CDR3 bases are TGTGCCAGCAGCCCGGGGGACAGGGACGGCTACACCTTC. Translation: CASSPGDRDGYTF.